This T cell receptor delta chain appears in the sequencing data of a study of gamma-delta chains in newborns, infants, children (dated by TCRdb to the late 2010s). In terms of the full investigation: According to the title of the study, polyclonal expansion of innate gammadelta T cells immediately after birth is driven by microbial exposure. The study investigated how microbial exposure shaped innate gammadelta T cell populations in human newborns immediately after birth.

Sequencing used an Illumina MiSeq. TCRdb reprocessed the public reads with the caller CATT; rows with the same DNA were merged afterwards. The sample contains approximately 5,400 delta-chain clones, about a fifth of them found a single time. The ten largest clonotypes hold 5.2% of the sample. The germline V gene encodes CDR1 GEAIGNYY and CDR2 EKD. The CDR3 starts with the cysteine, ends with the phenylalanine, and has 18 residues. Only the CDR3 portion is preserved as DNA: 54 bases, with reading frame beginning at the first base. Relative to germline, V is missing 3 bases and J is missing 0 bases, with 7 bases of the junction outside any gene match. About this clone: There is no known antigen for this receptor. Base quality data are lacking; no much larger clone is found one base away.

Sequencing was carried out using blood. This clonotype was sampled from a child who was a newborn, infant or young child, either healthy, febrile or measles-vaccinated (not recorded which). This sequence uses TRDV2 and TRDJ3; 7 of the junction bases match TRDD3. Read as DNA, the sequence is TGTGCCTGTGACTCGGTACTGGGGAGCTCCTGGGACACCCGACAGATGTTTTTC. Translated, it gives CACDSVLGSSWDTRQMFF.